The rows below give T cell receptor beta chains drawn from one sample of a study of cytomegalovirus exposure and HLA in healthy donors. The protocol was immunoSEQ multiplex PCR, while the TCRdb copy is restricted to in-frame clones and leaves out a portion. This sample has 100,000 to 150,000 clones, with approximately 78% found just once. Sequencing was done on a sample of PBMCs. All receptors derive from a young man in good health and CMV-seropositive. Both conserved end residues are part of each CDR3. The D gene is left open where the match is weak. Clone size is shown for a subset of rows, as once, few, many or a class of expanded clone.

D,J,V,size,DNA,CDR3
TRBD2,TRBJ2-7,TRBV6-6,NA,TGTGCCAGCAGACCACTAGCGGGGTCCTACGAGCAGTACTTC,CASRPLAGSYEQYF
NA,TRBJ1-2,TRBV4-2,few,TGTGCCAGCAGCCAAGAAAGCAGGGAAGGGGATGGCTACACCTTC,CASSQESREGDGYTF
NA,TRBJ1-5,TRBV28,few,TGTGCCAGCAGTTTCGACAGCCGCAATCAGCCCCAGCATTTT,CASSFDSRNQPQHF
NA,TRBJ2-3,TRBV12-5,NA,TGTGCTAGTGGTTTCGGGACAGATACGCAGTATTTT,CASGFGTDTQYF
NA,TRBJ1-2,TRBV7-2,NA,TGTGCCAGCAGCTTAGACAGGGTTGGCTACACCTTC,CASSLDRVGYTF
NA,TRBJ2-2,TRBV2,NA,TGTGCCAGCAGACTCGACAGAAACACCGGGGAGCTGTTTTTT,CASRLDRNTGELFF
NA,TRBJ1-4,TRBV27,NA,TGTGCCAGCAGTTTAGGGGGGAGGGGGGCCCGTCGGGAAAAACTGTTTTTT,CASSLGGRGARREKLFF
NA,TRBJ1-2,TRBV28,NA,TGTGCCAGCCTGACAGGACCCCACTATGGCTACACCTTC,CASLTGPHYGYTF
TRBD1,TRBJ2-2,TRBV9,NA,TGTGCCAGCAGCGTAGTCTCCCAGGGGGCGAACACCGGGGAGCTGTTTTTT,CASSVVSQGANTGELFF
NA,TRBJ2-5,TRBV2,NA,TGTGCCGCGGGACCGCAAGAGACCCAGTACTTC,CAAGPQETQYF
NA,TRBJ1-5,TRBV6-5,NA,TGTGCCAGCAGTTATATGCATCGACAGGACAATCAGCCCCAGCATTTT,CASSYMHRQDNQPQHF
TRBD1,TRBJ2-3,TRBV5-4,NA,TGTGCCAGCGGGAGACAGGGATCAGATACGCAGTATTTT,CASGRQGSDTQYF
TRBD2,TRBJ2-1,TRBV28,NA,TGTGCCAGCAGTTTATGGGTCTTCGTCGGCGGGAGGATGTACAATGAGCAGTTCTTC,CASSLWVFVGGRMYNEQFF
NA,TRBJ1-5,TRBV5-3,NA,TGTGCCAGAAGCCCCCTCGGGGCAGGGGACCAGCCCCAGCATTTT,CARSPLGAGDQPQHF
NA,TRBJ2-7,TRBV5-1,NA,TGCGCCAGCCGCGACTCCTACGAGCAGTACTTC,CASRDSYEQYF
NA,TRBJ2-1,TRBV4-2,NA,TGTGCCAGCAGCCCCTTGCCGGGAGATTGGGATGAGCAGTTCTTC,CASSPLPGDWDEQFF
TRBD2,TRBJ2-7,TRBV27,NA,TGTGCCAGCAGTTTAGGACTAGCGGGAAGAAATTACGAGCAGTACTTC,CASSLGLAGRNYEQYF
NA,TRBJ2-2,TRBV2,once,TGTGCCAGCAGTGAAGGACAGGCTACTTATTACGCCGGGGAGCTGTTTTTT,CASSEGQATYYAGELFF
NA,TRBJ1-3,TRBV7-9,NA,TGTGCCAGCAGTCATACAGGGACGGGAAACACCATATATTTT,CASSHTGTGNTIYF